The 2 T cell receptor beta chains reported below all come from one sample, sequenced in a study of cytomegalovirus exposure and HLA in healthy donors. The repertoire was sequenced with immunoSEQ multiplex PCR; TCRdb's copy has only in-frame clones and lacks some. The sample includes under 50,000 clones, approximately 93% seen only once; the top ten take around 2.1%. The sequenced sample was PBMCs. These receptors came from a young woman in good health and CMV-seronegative.

As for this clone: At one end, the junction sequence differs from germline, possibly due to a read error. The chain couples TRBV6-5 to TRBJ1-1; 7 nucleotides agree with TRBD1. The CDR3 contains 14 residues. Germline V lookup: CDR1 MNHEY, CDR2 SVGAGI. The CDR3 nucleotides read TGTGTCAGCAGTTACTCAGGGGGTGCCACTGAAGCTTTCTTT. It yields the protein CVSSYSGGATEAFF.

The V and J genes are TRBV6-1 and TRBJ1-2; 7 nucleotides line up with TRBD1. Losses at the gene ends were 5 bases for V and 2 bases for J; bases not matched to a gene: 2. CDR1 MNHNS and CDR2 SASEGT come from the germline V gene. The length of the CDR3 is 13 residues. DNA for the CDR3: TGTGCCAGCAGTAAGGGACAGAACTATGGCTACACCTTC. The encoded protein is CASSKGQNYGYTF.